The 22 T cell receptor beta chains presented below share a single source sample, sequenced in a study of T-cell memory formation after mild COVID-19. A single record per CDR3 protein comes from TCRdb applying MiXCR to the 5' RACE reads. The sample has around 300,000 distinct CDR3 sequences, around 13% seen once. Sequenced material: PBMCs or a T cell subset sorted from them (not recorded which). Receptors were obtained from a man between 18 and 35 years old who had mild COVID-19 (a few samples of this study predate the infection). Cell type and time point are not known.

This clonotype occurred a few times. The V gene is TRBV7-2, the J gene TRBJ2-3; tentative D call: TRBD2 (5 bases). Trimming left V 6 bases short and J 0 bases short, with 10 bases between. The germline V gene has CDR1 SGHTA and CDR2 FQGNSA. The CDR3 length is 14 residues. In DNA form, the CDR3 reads TGTGCCAGCAGTGACGGGATTAGCACAGATACGCAGTATTTT. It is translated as CASSDGISTDTQYF. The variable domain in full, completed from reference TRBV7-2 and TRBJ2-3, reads GAGVSQSPSNKVTEKGKDVELRCDPISGHTALYWYRQSLGQGLEFLIYFQGNSAPDKSGLPSDRFSAERTGGSVSTLTIQRTQQEDSAVYLCASSDGISTDTQYFGPGTRLTVL.

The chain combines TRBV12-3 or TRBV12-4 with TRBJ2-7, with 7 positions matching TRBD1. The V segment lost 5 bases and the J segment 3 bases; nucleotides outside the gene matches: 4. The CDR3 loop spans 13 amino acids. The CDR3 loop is CASSATGYYEQYF. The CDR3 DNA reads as TGTGCCAGCAGTGCGACAGGGTACTACGAGCAGTACTTC.

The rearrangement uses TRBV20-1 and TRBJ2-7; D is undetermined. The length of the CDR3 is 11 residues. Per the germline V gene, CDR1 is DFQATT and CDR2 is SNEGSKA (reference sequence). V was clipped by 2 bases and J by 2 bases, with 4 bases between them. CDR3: CSARRTYEQYV. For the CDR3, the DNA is TGCAGTGCTAGACGGACCTACGAGCAGTACGTC.

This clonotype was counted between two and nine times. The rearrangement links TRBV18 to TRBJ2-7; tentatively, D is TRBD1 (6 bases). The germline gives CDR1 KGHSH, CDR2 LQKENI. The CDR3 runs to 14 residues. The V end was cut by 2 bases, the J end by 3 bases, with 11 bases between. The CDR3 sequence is CASSPGRQVYEQYF. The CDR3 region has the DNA TGTGCCAGCTCACCAGGTAGACAGGTCTACGAGCAGTACTTC.

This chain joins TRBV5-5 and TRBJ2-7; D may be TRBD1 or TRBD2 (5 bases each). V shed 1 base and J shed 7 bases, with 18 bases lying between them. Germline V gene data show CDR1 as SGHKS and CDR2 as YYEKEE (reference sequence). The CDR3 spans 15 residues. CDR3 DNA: TGTGCCAGCAGCTTGCGCCGCCGGGACGATAGGGAGCAGTACGTC. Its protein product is CASSLRRRDDREQYV.

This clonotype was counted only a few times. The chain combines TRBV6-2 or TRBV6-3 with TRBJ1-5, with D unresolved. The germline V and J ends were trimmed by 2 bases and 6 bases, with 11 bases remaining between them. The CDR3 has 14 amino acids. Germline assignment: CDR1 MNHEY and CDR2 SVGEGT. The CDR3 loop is CASSYIGFGQPQHF. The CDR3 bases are TGTGCCAGCAGTTACATCGGCTTTGGTCAGCCCCAGCATTTT.

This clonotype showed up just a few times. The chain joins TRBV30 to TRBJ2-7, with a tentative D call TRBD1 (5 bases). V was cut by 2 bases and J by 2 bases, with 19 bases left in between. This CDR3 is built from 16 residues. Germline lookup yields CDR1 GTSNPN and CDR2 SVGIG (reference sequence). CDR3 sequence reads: CAWSWSGQGGTYEQYF. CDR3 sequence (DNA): TGTGCCTGGAGTTGGTCAGGGCAAGGTGGAACCTACGAGCAGTACTTC.

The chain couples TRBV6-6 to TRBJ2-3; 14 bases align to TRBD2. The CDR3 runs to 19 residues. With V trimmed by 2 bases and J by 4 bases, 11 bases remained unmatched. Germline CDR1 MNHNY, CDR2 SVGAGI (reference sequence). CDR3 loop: CASSYPAPGLAGEADTQYF. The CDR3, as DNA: TGTGCCAGCAGTTACCCGGCCCCGGGACTAGCGGGGGAAGCAGATACGCAGTATTTT.

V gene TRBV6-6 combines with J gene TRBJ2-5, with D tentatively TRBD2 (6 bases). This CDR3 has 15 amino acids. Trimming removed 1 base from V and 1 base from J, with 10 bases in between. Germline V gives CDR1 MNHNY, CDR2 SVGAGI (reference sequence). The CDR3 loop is CASSYYAGLQETQYF. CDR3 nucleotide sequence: TGTGCCAGCAGTTACTACGCGGGGCTCCAAGAGACCCAGTACTTC.

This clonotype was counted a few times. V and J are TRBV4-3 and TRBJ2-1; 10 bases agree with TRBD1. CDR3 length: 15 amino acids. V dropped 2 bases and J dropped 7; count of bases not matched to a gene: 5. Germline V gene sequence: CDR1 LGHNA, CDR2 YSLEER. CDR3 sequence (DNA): TGCGCCAGCAGCCAATGGACAGGGGGTGGGAATGAGCAGTTCTTC. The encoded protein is CASSQWTGGGNEQFF.

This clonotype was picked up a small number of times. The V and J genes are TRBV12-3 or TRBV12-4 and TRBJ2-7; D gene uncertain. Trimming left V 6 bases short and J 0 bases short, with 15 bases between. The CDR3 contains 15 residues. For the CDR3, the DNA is TGTGCCAGCAGGTCCAATACCATGATCTCCTACGAGCAGTACTTC. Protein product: CASRSNTMISYEQYF.

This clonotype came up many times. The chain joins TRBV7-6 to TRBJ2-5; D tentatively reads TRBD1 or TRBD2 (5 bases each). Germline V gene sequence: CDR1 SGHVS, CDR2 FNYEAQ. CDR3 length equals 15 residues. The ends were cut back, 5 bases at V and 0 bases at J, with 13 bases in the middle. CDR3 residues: CASSAVRGHQETQYF. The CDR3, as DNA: TGTGCCAGCAGCGCCGTGAGGGGACACCAAGAGACCCAGTACTTC.

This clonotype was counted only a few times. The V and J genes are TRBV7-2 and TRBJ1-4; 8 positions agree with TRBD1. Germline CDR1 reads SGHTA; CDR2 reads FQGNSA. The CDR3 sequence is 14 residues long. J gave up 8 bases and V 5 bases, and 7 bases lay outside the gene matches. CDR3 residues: CASSQGAGREKLFF. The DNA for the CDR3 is TGTGCCAGCAGCCAGGGGGCAGGGCGGGAAAAACTGTTTTTT.

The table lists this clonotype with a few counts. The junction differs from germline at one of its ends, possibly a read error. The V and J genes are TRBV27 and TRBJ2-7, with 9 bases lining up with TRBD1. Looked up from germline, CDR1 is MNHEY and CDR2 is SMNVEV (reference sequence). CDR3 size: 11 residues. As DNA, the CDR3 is TGTGCCAGCAGTCAAGGACAGGGGACTATCTTC. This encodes CASSQGQGTIF.

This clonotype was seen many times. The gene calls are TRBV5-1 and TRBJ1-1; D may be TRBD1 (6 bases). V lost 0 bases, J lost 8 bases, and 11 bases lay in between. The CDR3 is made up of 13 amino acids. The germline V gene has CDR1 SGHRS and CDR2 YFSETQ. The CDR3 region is CASSLGGTPEAFF. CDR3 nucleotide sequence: TGCGCCAGCAGCTTGGGGGGGACACCAGAAGCTTTCTTT.

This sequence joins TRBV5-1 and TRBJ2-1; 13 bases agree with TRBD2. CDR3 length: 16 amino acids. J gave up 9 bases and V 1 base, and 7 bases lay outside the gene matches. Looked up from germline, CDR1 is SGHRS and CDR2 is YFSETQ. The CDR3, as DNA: TGCGCCAGCAGCTTGCCGACTAGCGGGGGGACTCGTGAGCAGTTCTTC. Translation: CASSLPTSGGTREQFF.

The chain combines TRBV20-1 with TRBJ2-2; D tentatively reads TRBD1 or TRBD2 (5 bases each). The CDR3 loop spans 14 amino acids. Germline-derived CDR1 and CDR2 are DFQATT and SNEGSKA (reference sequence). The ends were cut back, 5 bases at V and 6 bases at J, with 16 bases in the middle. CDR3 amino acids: CSASGTQVPGELFF. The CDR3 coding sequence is TGCAGTGCTTCCGGGACCCAGGTCCCCGGGGAGCTGTTTTTT.

The CDR3 sequence is CASSWGLAGGQDTQYF. CDR3 DNA sequence: TGCGCCAGCAGCTGGGGACTAGCGGGGGGGCAAGATACGCAGTATTTT. V and J are TRBV4-3 and TRBJ2-3; 16 bases fit TRBD2. J gave up 5 bases and V 5 bases, and 4 bases lay outside the gene matches. The CDR3 spans 16 residues. The V gene's germline CDR1 is LGHNA and CDR2 YSLEER.

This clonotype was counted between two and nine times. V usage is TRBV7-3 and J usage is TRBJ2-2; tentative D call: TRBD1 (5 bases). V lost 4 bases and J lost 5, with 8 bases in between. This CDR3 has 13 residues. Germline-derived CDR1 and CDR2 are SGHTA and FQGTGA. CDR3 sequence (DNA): TGTGCCAGCAGCTCGACAGCTACCGGGGAGCTGTTTTTT. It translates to CASSSTATGELFF.

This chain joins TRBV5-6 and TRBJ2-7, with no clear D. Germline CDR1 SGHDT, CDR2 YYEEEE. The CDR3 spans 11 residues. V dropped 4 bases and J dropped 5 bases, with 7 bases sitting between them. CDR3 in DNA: TGTGCCAGCAGCCGTAGGAACGAGCAGTACGTC. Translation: CASSRRNEQYV.

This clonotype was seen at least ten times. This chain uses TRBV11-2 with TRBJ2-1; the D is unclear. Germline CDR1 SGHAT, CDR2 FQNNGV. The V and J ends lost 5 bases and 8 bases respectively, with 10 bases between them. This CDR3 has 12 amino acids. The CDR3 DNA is TGTGCCAGCAGCAGCCTAAGGGATGAGCAGTTCTTC. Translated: CASSSLRDEQFF.

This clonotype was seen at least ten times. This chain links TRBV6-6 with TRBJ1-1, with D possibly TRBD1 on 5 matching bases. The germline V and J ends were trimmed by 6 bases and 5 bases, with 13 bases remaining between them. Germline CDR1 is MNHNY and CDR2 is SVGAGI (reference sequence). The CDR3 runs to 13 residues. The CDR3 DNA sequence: TGTGCCAGCAGCAGTACAGGAGATACTGAAGCTTTCTTT. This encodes CASSSTGDTEAFF.